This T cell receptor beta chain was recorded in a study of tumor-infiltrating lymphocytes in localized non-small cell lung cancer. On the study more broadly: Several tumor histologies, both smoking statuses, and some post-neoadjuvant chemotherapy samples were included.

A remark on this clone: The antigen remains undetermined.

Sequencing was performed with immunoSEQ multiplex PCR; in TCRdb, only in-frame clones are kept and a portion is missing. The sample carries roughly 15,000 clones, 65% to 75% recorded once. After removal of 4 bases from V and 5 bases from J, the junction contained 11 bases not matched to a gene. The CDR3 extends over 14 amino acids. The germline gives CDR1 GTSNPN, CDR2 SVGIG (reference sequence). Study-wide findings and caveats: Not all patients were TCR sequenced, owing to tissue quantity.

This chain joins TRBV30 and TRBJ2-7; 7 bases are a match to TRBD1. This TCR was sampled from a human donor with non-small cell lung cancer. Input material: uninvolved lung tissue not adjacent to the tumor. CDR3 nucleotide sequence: TGTGCCTGGACCCGAGGGACAGCACGCAACGAGCAGTACTTC. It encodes CAWTRGTARNEQYF.